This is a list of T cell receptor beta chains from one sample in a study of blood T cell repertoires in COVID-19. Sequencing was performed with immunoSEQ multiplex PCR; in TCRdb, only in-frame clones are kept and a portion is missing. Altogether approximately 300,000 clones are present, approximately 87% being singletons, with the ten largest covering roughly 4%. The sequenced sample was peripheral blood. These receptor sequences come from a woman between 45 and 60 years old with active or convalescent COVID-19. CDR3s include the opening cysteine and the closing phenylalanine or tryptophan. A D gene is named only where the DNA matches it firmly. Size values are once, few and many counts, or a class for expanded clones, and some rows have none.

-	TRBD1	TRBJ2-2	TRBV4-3	CASSDGTANTGELFF	TGCGCCAGCAGCGACGGGACAGCGAACACCGGGGAGCTGTTTTTT
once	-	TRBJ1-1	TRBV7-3	CASSFTGNTEAFF	TGTGCCAGCAGCTTCACAGGGAACACTGAAGCTTTCTTT
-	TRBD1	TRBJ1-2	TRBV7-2	CASSYRAGGTYGYTF	TGTGCCAGCAGCTATCGGGCAGGGGGGACCTATGGCTACACCTTC
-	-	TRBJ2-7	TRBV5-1	CASSGGGRGYEQYF	TGCGCCAGCAGCGGGGGAGGACGAGGCTACGAGCAGTACTTC
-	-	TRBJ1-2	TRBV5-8	CASSFREKGYGYTF	TGTGCCAGCAGCTTCCGGGAAAAAGGGTATGGCTACACCTTC
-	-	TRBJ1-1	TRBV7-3	CASSPGVGMNTEAFF	TGTGCCAGCAGTCCAGGGGTTGGAATGAACACTGAAGCTTTCTTT
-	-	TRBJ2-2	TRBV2	CASPIGGELFF	TGTGCCAGCCCTATCGGCGGGGAGCTGTTTTTT
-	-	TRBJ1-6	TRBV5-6	CASSTIQGYNSPLHF	TGTGCCAGCAGCACGATACAGGGTTACAATTCACCCCTCCACTTT
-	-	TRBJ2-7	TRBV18	CASSPLASAYEQYF	TGTGCCAGCTCACCCCTGGCTAGCGCCTACGAGCAGTACTTC
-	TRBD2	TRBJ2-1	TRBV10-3	CAISESRLAGGPGSHNEQFF	TGTGCCATCAGTGAGTCGAGACTAGCGGGAGGGCCAGGCTCCCACAATGAGCAGTTCTTC
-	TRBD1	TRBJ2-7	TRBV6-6	CASRAGTGTYEQYF	TGTGCCAGCAGGGCCGGGACAGGGACCTACGAGCAGTACTTC
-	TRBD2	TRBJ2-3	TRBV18	CASSYRLAGGTDTQYF	TGTGCCAGCTCCTACCGACTAGCGGGGGGAACAGATACGCAGTATTTT
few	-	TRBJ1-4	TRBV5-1	CASSYDSLGEKLFF	TGCGCCAGCAGCTATGACAGCCTGGGAGAAAAACTGTTTTTT
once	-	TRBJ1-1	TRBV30	CAWSVPGRGTEAFF	TGTGCCTGGAGTGTACCGGGGCGGGGGACTGAAGCTTTCTTT
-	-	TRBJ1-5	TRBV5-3	CARSLAPDGRSNQPQHF	TGTGCCAGAAGCTTGGCCCCGGACGGGAGGAGCAATCAGCCCCAGCATTTT
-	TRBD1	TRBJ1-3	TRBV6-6	CASSPTGTGGGGNTIYF	TGTGCCAGCAGTCCCACCGGGACAGGGGGCGGTGGAAACACCATATATTTT
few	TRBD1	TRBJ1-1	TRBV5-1	CASSPGTGPRNTEAFF	TGCGCCAGCAGCCCTGGGACAGGGCCTAGGAACACTGAAGCTTTCTTT
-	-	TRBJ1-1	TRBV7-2	CASSQGPTEAFF	TGTGCCAGCAGTCAGGGTCCCACTGAAGCTTTCTTT
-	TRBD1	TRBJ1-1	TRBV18	CASSPRQGGTNTEAFF	TGTGCCAGCTCACCACGACAGGGGGGGACGAACACTGAAGCTTTCTTT
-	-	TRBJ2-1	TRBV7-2	CASSLGGGFSYNEQFF	TGTGCCAGCAGCTTAGGAGGGGGTTTCTCCTACAATGAGCAGTTCTTC
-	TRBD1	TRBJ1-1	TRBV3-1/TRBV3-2	CASRGQTSFTEAFF	TGTGCCAGCAGGGGACAGACTTCCTTCACTGAAGCTTTCTTT
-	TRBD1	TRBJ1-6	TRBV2	CASSGGTGGNSPLHF	TGTGCCAGCAGTGGGGGGACAGGGGGAAATTCACCCCTCCACTTT
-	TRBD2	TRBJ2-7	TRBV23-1	CASSQFCPIRGETSGLSYEQYF	TGCGCCAGCAGTCAATTCTGCCCGATCAGGGGTGAAACTAGCGGGCTTTCCTACGAGCAGTACTTC
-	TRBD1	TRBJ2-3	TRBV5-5	CASSSPGQGAPDTQYF	TGTGCCAGCAGCTCACCGGGACAGGGGGCTCCAGATACGCAGTATTTT
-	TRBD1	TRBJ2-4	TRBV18	CASRTGQGVIQYF	TGTGCCAGCCGGACCGGACAGGGAGTCATTCAGTACTTC
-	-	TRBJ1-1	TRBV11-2	CASSLAVSGTEAFF	TGTGCCAGCAGCCTCGCGGTTTCGGGGACTGAAGCTTTCTTT
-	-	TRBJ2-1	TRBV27	CASRSGTSNEQFF	TGTGCCAGCAGATCCGGGACTTCCAATGAGCAGTTCTTC
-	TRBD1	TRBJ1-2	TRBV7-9	CASSLEGTGGDGYTF	TGTGCCAGCAGCTTAGAGGGGACAGGGGGCGATGGCTACACCTTC
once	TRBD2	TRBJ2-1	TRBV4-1	CASSPGTSGIEQFF	TGCGCCAGCAGCCCTGGGACTAGCGGGATTGAGCAGTTCTTC
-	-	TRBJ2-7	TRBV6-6	CASSLRAQGHEQYF	TGTGCCAGCAGCCTACGGGCCCAGGGTCACGAGCAGTACTTC
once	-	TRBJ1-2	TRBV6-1	CASSEPSMERVRGYTF	TGTGCCAGCAGTGAACCTTCCATGGAGAGGGTGCGTGGCTACACCTTC